The T cell receptor (beta chain) under discussion was sequenced for a study of blood T cell repertoires in COVID-19. The wider study: Donors in the United States, Italy and Spain gave samples during acute or convalescent COVID-19. PBMCs, B-cell-depleted T cells, or T cells provided the cDNA or gDNA that made up the material.

The CDR3 contains 13 residues. V trimming: 6 bases; J trimming: 7 bases; junction bases outside the gene matches: 4. Germline CDR1 KGHSH, CDR2 LQKENI. Generated by immunoSEQ multiplex PCR, the TCRdb table keeps only in-frame clones and is missing some. The sample lists roughly 100,000 clones, about 79% occurring once. The J gene is TRBJ1-4, the V gene TRBV18, with 8 bases identical to TRBD1. The receptor was isolated from an elderly woman with active or convalescent COVID-19. Input material: peripheral blood. The CDR3 DNA follows: TGTGCCAGCTCGCGGACAGGGCCTGAAAAACTGTTTTTT. Its translation is CASSRTGPEKLFF.